This T cell receptor beta chain derives from a study of T cells in Graves' hyperthyroidism and ophthalmopathy. For the study at large: Staff took peripheral blood when the initial diagnosis was made, before any treatment began. Findings and limits, study-wide: Ophthalmopathy prediction by the model preceded onset by a median roughly 6 months.

Amplification of TCR beta CDR3 regions used RNA as the template. TCR CDR3 underwent first-round RT-PCR with the HTBI primer set. TCRdb itself ran the multiplex PCR reads through MiXCR, one entry per CDR3 protein. The repertoire consists of under 350,000 distinct CDR3 sequences, with roughly 18% occurring once and the leading ten covering 49%. This clonotype was seen a handful of times. Antigen: not known. The sequenced material came from blood. The source is a woman between 45 and 65 years old with Graves' hyperthyroidism.

The CDR3 region is CSVPGSSSYEQYF. DNA of the CDR3: TGCAGCGTTCCCGGGTCGAGCTCCTACGAGCAGTACTTC. This rearrangement joins TRBV29-1 to TRBJ2-7; no reliable D call. V dropped 5 bases and J dropped 0 bases, with 11 bases sitting between them. Germline loops: CDR1 SQVTM, CDR2 ANQGSEA. The CDR3 has 13 amino acids.